The present T cell receptor beta chain was sequenced within a study of control samples from healthy donors and cancer patients. Sequencing used immunoSEQ multiplex PCR; TCRdb keeps in-frame clones, though not all of them. Altogether roughly 150,000 clones are present, nearly 95% being singletons, with the ten largest covering over 2%. Sequencing used blood. This TCR came from a man aged 50 or older in good health.

The CDR3 reads CASSESHPTDTQYF. CDR3 in DNA: TGCGCCAGCAGTGAGTCTCACCCTACAGATACGCAGTATTTT. V and J are TRBV10-1 and TRBJ2-3; D is unresolved. With 0 bases removed from V and 3 bases from J, the gap between germline ends came to 7 bases. The germline V gene encodes CDR1 WNHNN and CDR2 SYGVQD (reference sequence). The CDR3 totals 14 residues.